A single sample gave rise to the 12 T cell receptor beta chains below, sequenced in a study of regulatory T cells in long-lasting Graves disease. Libraries of TCR beta came from iRepertoire HTBI primers plus Arm-PCR of CDR3 regions. MiXCR, run by TCRdb on the multiplex PCR reads, gives a single entry per CDR3 protein. The sample shows 530,000 or so distinct CDR3 sequences, roughly 14% of them seen only once. Documented time point: newly diagnosed GD, antithyroid drugs for less than 3 months. Extracted PBMC RNA gave rise to the TCR library. This same sample was also part of a study on T cells in Graves' hyperthyroidism and ophthalmopathy.

The material was peripheral blood mononuclear cells (PBMCs), obtained at new diagnosis, from a patient treated with antithyroid drugs. These receptor sequences come from a man aged 25 to 45 with Graves disease.

The chain links TRBV9 to TRBJ2-3, with 7 nucleotides matching TRBD2. J lost 2 bases, V lost 3 bases, and 6 bases had no gene match. Germline V CDR1 and CDR2: SGDLS, YYNGEE. CDR3 length: 15 amino acids. The CDR3 region has the DNA TGTGCCAGCAGCGCACGACTAGCAAACACAGATACGCAGTATTTT. This gives the protein CASSARLANTDTQYF.

This clonotype was observed many times. The chain recombines TRBV29-1 with TRBJ2-1; 8 bases fit TRBD2. With V trimmed by 6 bases and J by 3 bases, 4 bases remained unmatched. The length of the CDR3 is 13 residues. Looked up from germline, CDR1 is SQVTM and CDR2 is ANQGSEA. The CDR3 here is CSVAGDYYNEQFF. CDR3 nucleotides: TGCAGCGTAGCGGGAGATTACTACAATGAGCAGTTCTTC.

This clonotype was observed at least ten times. The chain uses TRBV7-2 and TRBJ2-1; D might be TRBD2 (6 bases). The CDR3 totals 14 residues. Germline assignment: CDR1 SGHTA and CDR2 FQGNSA. The V end was cut by 5 bases, the J end by 12 bases, with 20 bases between. DNA of the CDR3: TGTGCCAGCAGCCCGACACGGACTACTTGGGGGCAGTTCTTC. Amino acid sequence: CASSPTRTTWGQFF.

The sample holds many counts of this clonotype. J is TRBJ2-7 and V is TRBV20-1; TRBD2 aligns across 8 bases. The germline V gene encodes CDR1 DFQATT and CDR2 SNEGSKA (reference sequence). With 1 base clipped from V and 7 bases from J, the junction kept 6 bases outside the gene matches. The CDR3 is 13 amino acids. For the CDR3, the DNA is TGCAGTGCTAGAGTGACTAGCGCAGGGGAGCAGTACTTC. It encodes CSARVTSAGEQYF.

Ten or more counts support this clonotype. The conserved final phenylalanine or tryptophan is absent from the CDR3, which likely points to a read error. This chain connects TRBV2 to TRBJ2-1; D is unresolved. The CDR3 has 14 amino acids. The ends were cut back, 7 bases at V and 4 bases at J, with 14 bases in the middle. Per germline, CDR1 SNHLY and CDR2 FYNNEI. The CDR3 protein is CASKAARKYNEQFL. The DNA for the CDR3 is TGTGCCAGCAAGGCTGCACGGAAGTACAATGAGCAGTTCCTC.

This clonotype appeared a few times. The V and J genes are TRBV29-1 and TRBJ1-4; 7 bases align to TRBD1. The CDR3 loop spans 14 amino acids. Germline CDR1 SQVTM, CDR2 ANQGSEA. After removal of 6 bases from V and 5 bases from J, the junction contained 9 bases not matched to a gene. The CDR3 region is CSVPGGGGNEKLFF. As DNA, the CDR3 is TGCAGCGTACCAGGGGGAGGGGGCAATGAAAAACTGTTTTTT.

This clonotype came up a few times. The gene calls are TRBV9 and TRBJ2-2; D gene uncertain. CDR1 is SGDLS, CDR2 YYNGEE, per germline. The CDR3 sequence is 15 residues long. Trimming removed 0 bases from V and 1 base from J, with 7 bases in between. The CDR3 coding sequence is TGTGCCAGCAGCGTAGTCCACGGGAACACCGGGGAGCTGTTTTTT. The encoded protein is CASSVVHGNTGELFF.

The sample holds a few counts of this clonotype. The chain uses TRBV7-9 and TRBJ1-4, with D maybe TRBD1 (6 bases). CDR1 and CDR2 from the germline V gene are SEHNR and FQNEAQ (reference sequence). The CDR3 is made up of 16 amino acids. Trimming shortened V by 0 bases and J by 2 bases, and 10 bases separated the two germline ends. DNA for the CDR3: TGTGCCAGCAGCTTAGCCTTGACAGGCACTAATGAAAAACTGTTTTTT. Translated: CASSLALTGTNEKLFF.

This clonotype was detected ten times or more. The chain links TRBV28 to TRBJ2-4; 11 bases map to TRBD2. With 6 bases clipped from V and 6 bases from J, the junction kept 10 bases outside the gene matches. This CDR3 spans 16 amino acids. CDR1 and CDR2 from the germline V gene are MDHEN and SYDVKM. The CDR3 nucleotides read TGTGCCAGCAGCCCCCTCGGGACTAGCGGTGGAAACATTCAGTACTTC. This encodes CASSPLGTSGGNIQYF.

This chain joins TRBV9 and TRBJ1-2; D is unclear. Germline V gives CDR1 SGDLS, CDR2 YYNGEE. Deletions cut 0 bases from V and 4 bases from J, with 10 bases between. There are 14 residues in the CDR3. CDR3 nucleotides: TGTGCCAGCAGCGTAGAGGAGGGCTCCTATGGCTACACCTTC. Its protein is CASSVEEGSYGYTF.

A word on this clonotype: One base away lies a much larger clone, so this may be a sequencing read error. The chain uses TRBV28 and TRBJ1-6, with TRBD1 matching 8 bases. The CDR3 is 15 residues long. Germline assignment: CDR1 MDHEN and CDR2 SYDVKM. CDR3 sequence reads: CANSWAQGAPSPLHF. The DNA for the CDR3 is TGTGCCAACAGTTGGGCTCAGGGGGCGCCTTCACCCCTCCACTTT.

This chain links TRBV9 with TRBJ1-2; no definite D call. The CDR3 length is 12 residues. Germline loops: CDR1 SGDLS, CDR2 YYNGEE. V lost 5 bases and J 5 bases, leaving 10 bases between the germline ends. CDR3 nucleotides: TGTGCCAGCAGTGGGGTGGGTTATGGCTACACCTTC. Its translation is CASSGVGYGYTF.